The 7 T cell receptor beta chains listed next were all sequenced from one sample in a study of PD-L1 blockade in urothelial cancer. Produced via immunoSEQ multiplex PCR; TCRdb's table is partial and in-frame only. The sample has over 65,000 clones, 85% to 90% seen once. The time point: pretreatment peripheral blood. The sample consisted of PBMCs, taken around atezolizumab (anti-PD-L1) treatment. These receptors came from a man between 65 and 80 years old with urothelial cancer.

This chain connects TRBV11-2 to TRBJ2-7, with D unresolved. The V end lost 5 bases, the J end lost 3 bases, and 11 bases lay between the germline ends. The germline V gene encodes CDR1 SGHAT and CDR2 FQNNGV. The CDR3 sequence is 13 residues long. The CDR3 DNA follows: TGTGCCAGCAGCACACCTCGGGTCTACGAGCAGTACTTC. It yields the protein CASSTPRVYEQYF. The full variable domain, its missing parts supplied by reference TRBV11-2 and TRBJ2-7, is EAGVAQSPRYKIIEKRQSVAFWCNPISGHATLYWYQQILGQGPKLLIQFQNNGVVDDSQLPKDRFSAERLKGVDSTLKIQPAKLEDSAVYLCASSTPRVYEQYFGPGTRLTVT.

In this sample, this clone turned up once. The genes are TRBV6-5 and TRBJ2-7; 9 bases align to TRBD1. This CDR3 has 14 residues. J gave up 4 bases and V 6 bases, and 7 bases lay outside the gene matches. Germline V CDR1 and CDR2: MNHEY, SVGAGI. The CDR3: CASSRGTGLYEQYF. The CDR3 DNA reads TGTGCCAGCAGCCGCGGGACAGGGTTGTACGAGCAGTACTTC.

V usage is TRBV18 and J usage is TRBJ2-6; 8 positions agree with TRBD1. Germline assignment: CDR1 KGHSH and CDR2 LQKENI. CDR3 length: 17 amino acids. The J segment lost 4 bases and the V segment lost 6 bases, leaving 11 bases of the junction unmatched. The CDR3 loop is CASSRQGTGSGANVLTF. The CDR3 DNA reads as TGTGCCAGCTCGCGACAGGGGACAGGCTCCGGGGCCAACGTCCTGACTTTC.

The V gene is TRBV19, the J gene TRBJ2-7; D may be TRBD1 (5 bases). This CDR3 is built from 15 residues. Germline values: CDR1 LNHDA, CDR2 SQIVND (reference sequence). V dropped 8 bases and J dropped 3 bases, with 20 bases sitting between them. The CDR3: CASAPSQRGGYEQYF. The CDR3 DNA sequence: TGTGCCAGTGCCCCCAGCCAAAGGGGTGGCTACGAGCAGTACTTC. The full variable domain, its missing parts supplied by reference TRBV19 and TRBJ2-7, is DGGITQSPKYLFRKEGQNVTLSCEQNLNHDAMYWYRQDPGQGLRLIYYSQIVNDFQKGDIAEGYSVSREKKESFPLTVTSAQKNPTAFYLCASAPSQRGGYEQYFGPGTRLTVT.

This clone has only one observation. This rearrangement joins TRBV28 to TRBJ1-1; D ambiguous. V was clipped by 10 bases and J by 3 bases, with 15 bases between them. The CDR3 has 13 amino acids. Germline values: CDR1 MDHEN, CDR2 SYDVKM. In DNA form, the CDR3 reads TGTGCCACCATAAGGGAGCTCTACACTGAAGCTTTCTTT. Its protein is CATIRELYTEAFF.

The chain couples TRBV30 to TRBJ1-3; D is possibly TRBD1 (6 bases). The CDR3 is 14 residues long. V lost 3 bases to trimming and J lost 0 bases, with 9 bases between them. The germline V gene encodes CDR1 GTSNPN and CDR2 SVGIG (reference sequence). CDR3 sequence (DNA): TGTGCCTGGAGGGACAGCTACTCTGGAAACACCATATATTTT. Its translation is CAWRDSYSGNTIYF.

J is TRBJ1-1 and V is TRBV27; 8 bases line up with TRBD1. Germline CDR1 reads MNHEY; CDR2 reads SMNVEV (reference sequence). Trimming took 2 bases from V and 11 from J; bases not matched to a gene: 10. This CDR3 has 14 residues. CDR3 residues: CASSLRQGPAGAFF. As DNA, the CDR3 is TGTGCCAGCAGTTTAAGACAGGGGCCCGCTGGGGCTTTCTTT.